The entry below gives a single T cell receptor beta chain sequence along with its context. TCRdb's table, derived via immunoSEQ multiplex PCR, lists solely in-frame clones and lacks some. Seen here are about 230,000 clones, about 80% observed once, and the top ten hold less than 8%. The data stem from a study of blood T cell repertoires in COVID-19. Study-level information: Samples representing acute and convalescent COVID-19 were sourced from the United States, Italy and Spain.

The sequencing sample was made of peripheral blood. This clonotype was sampled from a woman aged 45-60 years with acute or convalescent COVID-19.

CDR3 protein: CASSPRLAGDSSDTQYF. CDR3 nucleotide sequence: TGTGCCAGCAGCCCTCGACTAGCGGGAGATTCTTCAGATACGCAGTATTTT. The V call is TRBV11-2, the J call TRBJ2-3; 12 bases agree with TRBD2. Germline loops: CDR1 SGHAT, CDR2 FQNNGV. V shed 5 bases, J shed 4 bases, and the junction held 10 bases outside the gene matches. The CDR3 extends over 17 amino acids.